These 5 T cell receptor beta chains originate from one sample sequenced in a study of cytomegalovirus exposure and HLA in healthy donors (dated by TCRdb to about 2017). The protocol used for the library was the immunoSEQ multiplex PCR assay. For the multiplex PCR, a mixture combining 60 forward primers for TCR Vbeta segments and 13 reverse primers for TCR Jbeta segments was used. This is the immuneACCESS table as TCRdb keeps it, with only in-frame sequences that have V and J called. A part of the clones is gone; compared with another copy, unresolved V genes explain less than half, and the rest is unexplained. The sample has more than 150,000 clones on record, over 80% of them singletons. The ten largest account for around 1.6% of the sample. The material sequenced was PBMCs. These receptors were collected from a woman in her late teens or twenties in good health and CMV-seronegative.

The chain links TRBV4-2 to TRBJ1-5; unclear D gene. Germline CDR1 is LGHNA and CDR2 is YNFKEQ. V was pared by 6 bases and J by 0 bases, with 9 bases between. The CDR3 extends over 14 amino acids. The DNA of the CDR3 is TGTGCCAGCAGGTTACATGGTAGCAATCAGCCCCAGCATTTT. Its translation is CASRLHGSNQPQHF.

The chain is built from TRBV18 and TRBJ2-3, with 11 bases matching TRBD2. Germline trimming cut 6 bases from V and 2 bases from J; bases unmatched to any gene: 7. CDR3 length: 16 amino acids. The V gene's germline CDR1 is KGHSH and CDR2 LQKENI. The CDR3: CASSPTSGGPTDTQYF. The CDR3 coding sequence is TGTGCCAGCTCTCCCACTAGCGGGGGCCCCACAGATACGCAGTATTTT.

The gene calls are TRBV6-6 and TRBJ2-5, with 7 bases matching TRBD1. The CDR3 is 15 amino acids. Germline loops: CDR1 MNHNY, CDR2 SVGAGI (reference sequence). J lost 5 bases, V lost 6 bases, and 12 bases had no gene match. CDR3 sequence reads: CASSWDSSRGETQYF. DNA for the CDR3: TGTGCCAGCAGCTGGGACAGTTCCCGAGGGGAGACCCAGTACTTC.

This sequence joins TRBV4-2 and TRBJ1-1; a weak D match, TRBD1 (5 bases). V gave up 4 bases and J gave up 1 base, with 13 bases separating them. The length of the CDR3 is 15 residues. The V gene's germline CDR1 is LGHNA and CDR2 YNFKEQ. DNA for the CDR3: TGTGCCAGCAGCCCCTTACAGACAGAGAACACTGAAGCTTTCTTT. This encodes CASSPLQTENTEAFF.

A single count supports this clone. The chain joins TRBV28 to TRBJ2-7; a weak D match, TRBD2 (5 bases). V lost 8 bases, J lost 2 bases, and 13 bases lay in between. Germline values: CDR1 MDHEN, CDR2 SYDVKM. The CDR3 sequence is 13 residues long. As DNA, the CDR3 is TGTGCCAGCTTAAGAGCGGTCCCCTACGAGCAGTACTTC. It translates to CASLRAVPYEQYF.